Presented here are 21 T cell receptor beta chains from one specimen sequenced in a study of blood T cell repertoires in COVID-19. Generated by immunoSEQ multiplex PCR, the TCRdb table keeps only in-frame clones and is missing some. Counted here are approximately 170,000 clones, 79% occurring once; the ten biggest clones make up 15% to 20%. The sequenced sample was PBMCs or T cells enriched from blood (not recorded which). These receptors originate from a woman in her 70s in a cohort exposed to, infected with or recovered from COVID-19 (not recorded which).

About this clone: The missing conserved phenylalanine or tryptophan at the end of this CDR3 makes a read error likely. The DNA is left out, because the CDR3 cannot be placed on it with certainty; the CDR3 is given as TCRdb lists it. The chain combines TRBV19 with TRBJ1-2; whether TRBD1, the table's D call, matches the DNA was not checked. The CDR3 is made up of 10 amino acids, end residues included. Germline assignment: CDR1 LNHDA and CDR2 SQIVND (reference sequence). The CDR3 spells CALDGQGYLY.

The rearrangement links TRBV15 to TRBJ2-7; 12 bases map to TRBD2. CDR1 LNHNV and CDR2 YYDKDF come from the germline V gene (reference sequence). V lost 0 bases to trimming and J lost 2 bases; unmatched junction nucleotides: 2. The CDR3 is 16 residues long. The CDR3 DNA sequence: TGTGCCACCAGCAGAGATCGGACTAGCGGGACCTACGAGCAGTACTTC. Its protein product is CATSRDRTSGTYEQYF.

The table lists this clone with a count of one. The chain couples TRBV5-1 to TRBJ2-3, with D tentatively TRBD2 (6 bases). The CDR3 loop spans 16 amino acids. V lost 4 bases, J lost 4 bases, and 19 bases lay in between. Germline CDR1 reads SGHRS; CDR2 reads YFSETQ. CDR3 DNA: TGCGCCAGCAGCACCGCGCGGGGACTTGGTGCAGATACGCAGTATTTT. This sequence encodes CASSTARGLGADTQYF. Full variable domain (remainder filled in from reference TRBV5-1 and TRBJ2-3): KAGVTQTPRYLIKTRGQQVTLSCSPISGHRSVSWYQQTPGQGLQFLFEYFSETQRNKGNFPGRFSGRQFSNSRSEMNVSTLELGDSALYLCASSTARGLGADTQYFGPGTRLTVL.

This clone appeared once. The V call is TRBV18, the J call TRBJ1-2; 7 bases align to TRBD1. The length of the CDR3 is 14 residues. V dropped 6 bases and J dropped 6; count of bases not matched to a gene: 10. Germline CDR1 is KGHSH and CDR2 is LQKENI. The CDR3, as DNA: TGTGCCAGCTCGATTACGACAGGGTTAAATGGCTACACCTTC. Its translation: CASSITTGLNGYTF.

The chain uses TRBV24-1 and TRBJ1-5, with 10 positions matching TRBD1. Unmatched junction bases numbered 8, after V lost 4 bases and J lost 0 bases. Germline lookup yields CDR1 KGHDR and CDR2 SFDVKD. This CDR3 spans 18 amino acids. The CDR3, as DNA: TGTGCCACCAGTGAGGGGCCGGGACAGGGGAATAGCAATCAGCCCCAGCATTTT. Translating it yields CATSEGPGQGNSNQPQHF.

The rearrangement uses TRBV6-2 or TRBV6-3 and TRBJ1-1, with D possibly TRBD1 on 5 matching bases. Deletions cut 1 base from V and 3 bases from J, with 9 bases between. The CDR3 spans 14 residues. CDR1 is MNHEY, CDR2 SVGEGT, per germline. CDR3 bases: TGTGCCAGCAGTTACTTGGGGGAGGACACTGAAGCTTTCTTT. Protein sequence: CASSYLGEDTEAFF.

This clone was observed a single time. This chain joins TRBV10-3 and TRBJ2-3; 8 bases match TRBD2. CDR3 length equals 14 residues. Germline CDR1 reads ENHRY; CDR2 reads SYGVKD. J gave up 2 bases and V 7 bases, and 5 bases lay outside the gene matches. CDR3 residues: CAIIGGRNTDTQYF. The CDR3 DNA is TGTGCCATCATCGGCGGGAGGAACACAGATACGCAGTATTTT.

V and J are TRBV2 and TRBJ1-5; 8 bases are a match to TRBD1. The V gene's germline CDR1 is SNHLY and CDR2 FYNNEI. The trim removed 5 bases at V and 6 bases at J, leaving 6 bases unmatched. The CDR3 covers 14 residues. The CDR3 DNA reads as TGTGCCAGCAGTACCGGGACAGGCGGTCAGCCCCAGCATTTT. It encodes CASSTGTGGQPQHF.

This chain links TRBV28 with TRBJ2-7; TRBD1 matches 10 bases. Germline V CDR1 and CDR2: MDHEN, SYDVKM. Germline trimming cut 5 bases from V and 0 bases from J; bases unmatched to any gene: 10. The CDR3 consists of 17 residues. The CDR3 region is CASSTLPGQGSSYEQYF. The CDR3 DNA reads as TGTGCCAGCAGTACTTTACCGGGACAGGGGAGCTCCTACGAGCAGTACTTC.

This chain uses TRBV7-2 with TRBJ2-1, with D perhaps matching TRBD1 (5 bases). Trimming left V 1 base short and J 3 bases short, with 10 bases between. The CDR3 consists of 15 residues. The germline V gene encodes CDR1 SGHTA and CDR2 FQGNSA. CDR3 amino acids: CASSLGGGIYNEQFF. The CDR3 DNA sequence: TGTGCCAGCAGCTTAGGGGGCGGAATCTACAATGAGCAGTTCTTC.

A remark on this clone: One junction end does not reproduce the germline sequence, and a read error may be involved. This chain joins TRBV28 and TRBJ2-4; TRBD1 aligns across 10 bases. Germline assignment: CDR1 MDHEN and CDR2 SYDVKM. The CDR3 totals 12 residues. DNA for the CDR3: TGTGCCAGCAGTTTGGGGACAGGGGCTGAGGCCTTC. It yields the protein CASSLGTGAEAF.

The V and J genes are TRBV7-3 and TRBJ2-5; D not resolved. Germline-derived CDR1 and CDR2 are SGHTA and FQGTGA. This CDR3 has 13 residues. Deletions cut 1 base from V and 5 bases from J, with 8 bases between. In DNA, the CDR3 is TGTGCCAGCAGCTTAAGTCTTGTGGAGACCCAGTACTTC. As protein: CASSLSLVETQYF.

V gene TRBV12-2 combines with J gene TRBJ2-3; TRBD2 is the table's D call, not checked against the DNA. TRBV12-2 is shown as a pseudogene. This CDR3 is 17 amino acids long. This chain's CDR3 is CASRAGLAGGDTDTQYF. The CDR3 DNA sequence: TGTGCAAGTCGGGCGGGACTAGCGGGAGGGGACACAGATACGCAGTATTTT.

The J gene is TRBJ2-5, the V gene TRBV7-9; 8 bases line up with TRBD2. The germline gives CDR1 SEHNR, CDR2 FQNEAQ (reference sequence). With 5 bases clipped from V and 4 bases from J, the junction kept 3 bases outside the gene matches. The CDR3 has 13 residues. The chain's CDR3 is CASSKTSAETQYF. In DNA, the CDR3 is TGTGCCAGCAGCAAGACTAGCGCAGAGACCCAGTACTTC.

This clone appeared a single time. The rearrangement links TRBV3-1 (or the pseudogene TRBV3-2) to TRBJ2-1; the match to TRBD2 covers 9 bases. The CDR3 is 15 residues long. V lost 6 bases and J lost 1; bases outside the gene matches: 4. Germline V gene lookup returns CDR1 LGHDT and CDR2 YNNKEL (reference sequence). CDR3 sequence reads: CASSPGLASYNEQFF. CDR3 DNA: TGTGCCAGCAGTCCGGGACTAGCTTCCTACAATGAGCAGTTCTTC.

This chain uses TRBV18 with TRBJ2-3; 7 nucleotides align to TRBD1. After removal of 5 bases from V and 1 base from J, the junction contained 3 bases not matched to a gene. CDR3 length: 14 amino acids. Germline loops: CDR1 KGHSH, CDR2 LQKENI. CDR3 region: CASSGQEGTDTQYF. The CDR3 DNA sequence: TGTGCCAGCTCAGGACAGGAGGGCACAGATACGCAGTATTTT.

This chain links TRBV2 with TRBJ1-1, with D possibly TRBD1 on 6 matching bases. The CDR3 is 13 residues long. Looked up from germline, CDR1 is SNHLY and CDR2 is FYNNEI. V was clipped by 6 bases and J by 3 bases, with 11 bases between them. CDR3 bases: TGTGCCAGCAGGAAGACAGGCGACACTGAAGCTTTCTTT. Translation gives CASRKTGDTEAFF. Full variable domain (remainder filled in from reference TRBV2 and TRBJ1-1): EPEVTQTPSHQVTQMGQEVILRCVPISNHLYFYWYRQILGQKVEFLVSFYNNEISEKSEIFDDQFSVERPDGSNFTLKIRSTKLEDSAMYFCASRKTGDTEAFFGQGTRLTVV.

This clone was observed a few times. CDR3 coding DNA: TGTGCCAGCAGCTTGGTGGGGACAGGGGGCTTCTACGAGCAGTACTTC. Translation gives CASSLVGTGGFYEQYF. This chain links TRBV5-5 with TRBJ2-7; 12 nucleotides match TRBD1. Germline V gives CDR1 SGHKS, CDR2 YYEKEE (reference sequence). V lost 0 bases to trimming and J lost 3 bases; unmatched junction nucleotides: 4. The CDR3 is 16 residues long.

This chain uses TRBV28 with TRBJ1-2, with TRBD1 matching over 8 bases. The V segment lost 4 bases and the J segment 4 bases; nucleotides outside the gene matches: 11. The CDR3 is made up of 16 amino acids. From germline, CDR1 is MDHEN and CDR2 SYDVKM. The DNA of the CDR3 is TGTGCCAGCAGTTCGCCCCCAGGGGGCGCTACCTATGGCTACACCTTC. Translated: CASSSPPGGATYGYTF.

CDR3 amino acids: CASSEGGGLNQPQHF. The CDR3 DNA reads as TGTGCCAGCAGTGAAGGAGGGGGCCTCAATCAGCCCCAGCATTTT. The chain has TRBV2 and TRBJ1-5; TRBD1 matches 7 bases. CDR3 length: 15 amino acids. Germline loops: CDR1 SNHLY, CDR2 FYNNEI. V gave up 1 base and J gave up 3 bases; unmatched junction bases: 3.

The V gene is TRBV7-3, the J gene TRBJ1-2; a weak D match, TRBD1 (6 bases). In germline, CDR1 is SGHTA, CDR2 FQGTGA. The CDR3 is made up of 14 amino acids. Trimming took off 5 bases at V and 5 bases at J, with 15 bases between the two ends. CDR3 DNA: TGTGCCAGCAGCCCCCAAGGCCAGGGGTATGGCTACACCTTC. Amino acids: CASSPQGQGYGYTF.